A single sample gave rise to the 24 T cell receptor beta chains below, sequenced in a study of blood T cell repertoires in COVID-19. Assay: immunoSEQ multiplex PCR; the TCRdb copy retains only in-frame clones and omits some. The sample yields about 380,000 clones, around 85% seen once. The sample consisted of peripheral blood. These TCRs come from a woman between 18 and 30 years old with acute or convalescent COVID-19.

In its sample, this clone was seen once. The V gene is TRBV15, the J gene TRBJ1-4; 7 bases map to TRBD1. Germline V gene sequence: CDR1 LNHNV, CDR2 YYDKDF (reference sequence). The CDR3 loop spans 15 amino acids. The V and J ends lost 0 bases and 7 bases, in that order; junction bases with no gene match: 5. CDR3 coding DNA: TGTGCCACCAGCAGAGATAGGGGGCGCGGTGAAAAACTGTTTTTT. Translation: CATSRDRGRGEKLFF.

The count of this clone is one. This chain joins TRBV18 and TRBJ1-1; 9 bases match TRBD1. This CDR3 spans 15 amino acids. Germline loops: CDR1 KGHSH, CDR2 LQKENI. J was trimmed by 1 base and V by 5 bases; bases with no gene match: 5. This CDR3 is CASSFRTGANTEAFF. The CDR3 DNA reads TGTGCCAGCTCATTCAGGACAGGGGCGAACACTGAAGCTTTCTTT. The full variable domain, with the rest looked up from reference TRBV18 and TRBJ1-1, is NAGVMQNPRHLVRRRGQEARLRCSPMKGHSHVYWYRQLPEEGLKFMVYLQKENIIDESGMPKERFSAEFPKEGPSILRIQQVVRGDSAAYFCASSFRTGANTEAFFGQGTRLTVV.

J is TRBJ1-1 and V is TRBV12-3 or TRBV12-4; D is possibly TRBD1 (5 bases). The CDR3 loop spans 12 amino acids. Between the trimmed V and J ends, which lost 8 bases and 7 bases, there was a span of 14 bases. CDR3 nucleotide sequence: TGTGCCAGCGGATGGGGGGGTGGTGAAGCTTTCTTT. Its translation is CASGWGGGEAFF.

The chain couples TRBV6-5 to TRBJ1-1; no reliable D call. Germline V gene data show CDR1 as MNHEY and CDR2 as SVGAGI. The CDR3 covers 13 residues. Trimming shortened V by 4 bases and J by 10 bases, and 16 bases separated the two germline ends. The CDR3 nucleotides are TGTGCCAGCAGTTTAGGCCCATTCGGAGGAGCTTTCTTT. Translation: CASSLGPFGGAFF.

The chain couples TRBV11-2 to TRBJ1-6; perhaps TRBD1 as D (5 bases). V was shortened by 1 base and J by 6 bases, with 13 bases between the two germline ends. Germline assignment: CDR1 SGHAT and CDR2 FQNNGV. The CDR3 covers 16 residues. CDR3 residues: CASSLGGPTANSPLHF. As DNA, the CDR3 is TGTGCCAGCAGCTTAGGGGGCCCCACGGCTAATTCACCCCTCCACTTT.

V gene TRBV10-2 combines with J gene TRBJ1-1; 7 bases fit TRBD1. Trimming took 8 bases from V and 0 from J; bases not matched to a gene: 3. The CDR3 contains 13 residues. CDR1 is WSHSY, CDR2 SAAADI, per germline. The chain's CDR3 is CASGDRMNTEAFF. CDR3 nucleotides: TGCGCCAGCGGGGACAGAATGAACACTGAAGCTTTCTTT.

V and J are TRBV27 and TRBJ1-6; no clear D. Trimming left V 2 bases short and J 7 bases short, with 9 bases between. The CDR3 length is 14 residues. Germline-derived CDR1 and CDR2 are MNHEY and SMNVEV (reference sequence). CDR3 sequence reads: CASSLQEKNSPLHF. The CDR3 DNA reads as TGTGCCAGCAGTTTACAGGAAAAAAATTCACCCCTCCACTTT.

This rearrangement joins TRBV18 to TRBJ1-1; 10 bases are shared with TRBD1. CDR3 size: 15 residues. CDR1 and CDR2 from the germline V gene are KGHSH and LQKENI. V lost 3 bases to trimming and J lost 10 bases; unmatched junction nucleotides: 11. Here the CDR3 DNA reads TGTGCCAGCTCACCGTCGACAGGGGGCAGCTTTAGAGCTTTCTTT. Translation: CASSPSTGGSFRAFF.

The chain recombines TRBV3-1 (or the pseudogene TRBV3-2) with TRBJ1-3; no definite D call. V gave up 6 bases and J gave up 4 bases, with 13 bases separating them. The CDR3 is made up of 14 amino acids. Looked up from germline, CDR1 is LGHDT and CDR2 is YNNKEL (reference sequence). DNA of the CDR3: TGTGCCAGCAGTCCTCAGACACGGGGAAACACCATATATTTT. This encodes CASSPQTRGNTIYF.

This rearrangement joins TRBV5-8 to TRBJ2-3; D unclear. CDR3 length equals 13 residues. The V gene's germline CDR1 is SGHTS and CDR2 YDEGEE. With 0 bases removed from V and 6 bases from J, the gap between germline ends came to 8 bases. This CDR3 is CASSLANRDTQYF. For the CDR3, the DNA is TGTGCCAGCAGCTTGGCAAACCGGGATACGCAGTATTTT. Complete variable domain (other parts from reference TRBV5-8 and TRBJ2-3): EAGVTQSPTHLIKTRGQQATLRCSPISGHTSVYWYQQALGLGLQFLLWYDEGEERNRGNFPPRFSGRQFPNYSSELNVNALELEDSALYLCASSLANRDTQYFGPGTRLTVL.

The V call is TRBV11-2, the J call TRBJ2-3; no definite D call. In germline, CDR1 is SGHAT, CDR2 FQNNGV. The CDR3 extends over 15 amino acids. Trimming shortened V by 1 base and J by 1 base, and 9 bases separated the two germline ends. The CDR3 reads CASSLGGSRTDTQYF. CDR3 DNA sequence: TGTGCCAGCAGCTTAGGCGGCAGTCGCACAGATACGCAGTATTTT.

This chain connects TRBV4-1 to TRBJ1-2; D is unresolved. Trimming took 0 bases from V and 3 from J, leaving 8 bases between them. CDR3 length: 14 residues. Germline CDR1 and CDR2: MGHRA and YSYEKL. The CDR3 sequence: CASSQESVDYGYTF. Here the CDR3 DNA reads TGCGCCAGCAGCCAAGAAAGTGTAGACTATGGCTACACCTTC.

The V and J genes are TRBV5-1 and TRBJ1-6, with no clear D. The CDR3 is 15 amino acids. Germline CDR1 and CDR2: SGHRS and YFSETQ. Trimming took off 4 bases at V and 4 bases at J, with 12 bases between the two ends. As DNA, the CDR3 is TGCGCCAGCAGCCTCCGCGAGGATTATAATTCACCCCTCCACTTT. Protein sequence: CASSLREDYNSPLHF.

The J gene is TRBJ2-7, the V gene TRBV11-3; the D gene is possibly TRBD1 (6 bases). The CDR3 has 14 residues. Germline-derived CDR1 and CDR2 are SGHNT and YENEEA. The V and J ends lost 4 bases and 4 bases respectively, with 14 bases between them. This chain's CDR3 is CASSSKEQGYEQYF. CDR3 in DNA: TGTGCCAGCAGCTCCAAAGAGCAGGGGTACGAGCAGTACTTC.

The chain links TRBV30 to TRBJ2-7, with D possibly TRBD1 on 5 matching bases. The germline V gene encodes CDR1 GTSNPN and CDR2 SVGIG (reference sequence). The CDR3 is 13 amino acids. V gave up 3 bases and J gave up 2 bases, with 11 bases separating them. CDR3 coding DNA: TGTGCCTGGAGACAGGCCAGGGCCTACGAGCAGTACTTC. This translates into CAWRQARAYEQYF.

The CDR3 DNA reads TGTGCCAGCAGTGGGAGCGAGCCGAACACTGAAGCTTTCTTT. Translated: CASSGSEPNTEAFF. The chain is built from TRBV27 and TRBJ1-1; D unresolved. V gave up 5 bases and J gave up 1 base, with 11 bases separating them. The CDR3 totals 14 residues. CDR1 MNHEY and CDR2 SMNVEV come from the germline V gene (reference sequence).

CDR3 sequence reads: CASSPWMLPGTSNTGELFF. The CDR3 DNA follows: TGTGCCAGCAGTCCCTGGATGCTGCCCGGGACTAGCAACACCGGGGAGCTGTTTTTT. The rearrangement joins TRBV2 to TRBJ2-2; 9 bases are a match to TRBD2. After removal of 5 bases from V and 2 bases from J, the junction contained 15 bases not matched to a gene. The CDR3 has 19 residues. CDR1 is SNHLY, CDR2 FYNNEI, per germline. Full variable domain (outside the CDR3, taken from reference TRBV2 and TRBJ2-2): EPEVTQTPSHQVTQMGQEVILRCVPISNHLYFYWYRQILGQKVEFLVSFYNNEISEKSEIFDDQFSVERPDGSNFTLKIRSTKLEDSAMYFCASSPWMLPGTSNTGELFFGEGSRLTVL.

V and J are TRBV18 and TRBJ1-6; D is undetermined. The CDR3 is 16 residues long. V was cut by 3 bases and J by 0 bases, with 9 bases left in between. The germline gives CDR1 KGHSH, CDR2 LQKENI. This CDR3 reads CASSPPGLSYNSPLHF. The CDR3 bases are TGTGCCAGCTCACCTCCAGGCCTCTCCTATAATTCACCCCTCCACTTT.

This clone was found a few times. The J gene is TRBJ1-2, the V gene TRBV5-4; 8 bases match TRBD1. V dropped 3 bases and J dropped 0; count of bases not matched to a gene: 4. Germline V lookup: CDR1 SGHNT, CDR2 YYREEE (reference sequence). This CDR3 spans 15 amino acids. This chain's CDR3 is CASSSTGAANYGYTF. CDR3 in DNA: TGTGCCAGCAGCTCGACAGGGGCTGCTAACTATGGCTACACCTTC.

The chain uses TRBV11-2 and TRBJ2-3; 9 nucleotides agree with TRBD1. The germline gives CDR1 SGHAT, CDR2 FQNNGV. This CDR3 is built from 16 residues. V lost 1 base to trimming and J lost 5 bases; unmatched junction nucleotides: 7. The CDR3 loop is CASSLVETGGRDTQYF. CDR3 in DNA: TGTGCCAGCAGCTTAGTCGAGACAGGGGGGAGAGATACGCAGTATTTT.

In DNA, the CDR3 is TGTGCCATCAGTGAGTCCTGGTTGGGACAAGAAAGAAGCTCCTATAATTCACCCCTCCACTTT. Its translation: CAISESWLGQERSSYNSPLHF. The rearrangement links TRBV10-3 to TRBJ1-6; TRBD1 might be the D (6 bases). The ends were cut back, 0 bases at V and 0 bases at J, with 21 bases in the middle. Germline CDR1 reads ENHRY; CDR2 reads SYGVKD. There are 21 residues in the CDR3.

The chain combines TRBV11-3 with TRBJ2-2; TRBD2 matches 11 bases. Germline trimming cut 5 bases from V and 7 bases from J; bases unmatched to any gene: 6. The germline V gene has CDR1 SGHNT and CDR2 YENEEA. The CDR3 is 15 amino acids. The CDR3 spells CASSPTSGMFGELFF. CDR3 nucleotide sequence: TGTGCCAGCAGCCCGACTAGCGGGATGTTCGGGGAGCTGTTTTTT.

This chain links TRBV6-5 with TRBJ2-3, with 7 bases matching TRBD2. This CDR3 has 15 residues. Germline V gives CDR1 MNHEY, CDR2 SVGAGI. V was pared by 4 bases and J by 6 bases, with 10 bases of the junction left unmatched. Here the CDR3 reads CASSLMREIGDTQYF. CDR3 DNA: TGTGCCAGCAGTTTGATGCGGGAGATTGGGGATACGCAGTATTTT.

This sequence joins TRBV7-9 and TRBJ1-2; D gene unclear. Deletions cut 3 bases from V and 0 bases from J, with 8 bases between. This CDR3 has 14 amino acids. The V gene's germline CDR1 is SEHNR and CDR2 FQNEAQ (reference sequence). CDR3 loop: CASSFTSTNYGYTF. The CDR3 DNA reads as TGTGCCAGCAGCTTCACATCAACTAACTATGGCTACACCTTC.